What follows are 15 T cell receptor beta chains derived from one specimen sequenced in a study of monozygotic twins with inflammatory bowel disease. Each CDR3 protein gets one entry in TCRdb, which reprocessed the 5' RACE reads and gives no DNA. Recorded for this sample: a few hundred thousand distinct CDR3 sequences. Input material: blood. These receptors were collected from a human donor with ulcerative colitis or Crohn's disease, or a healthy co-twin of an affected twin (not recorded which).

The chain couples TRBV27 to TRBJ2-7; TCRdb indicates TRBD2, and absent DNA this call remains unverified. The CDR3 is 15 amino acids. Per germline, CDR1 MNHEY and CDR2 SMNVEV (reference sequence). This chain's CDR3 is CASRVSGGPRYEQYF.

The gene calls are TRBV4-3 and TRBJ2-7. The CDR3 is 17 amino acids. Germline assignment: CDR1 LGHNA and CDR2 YSLEER. This chain's CDR3 is CASSQDLDGSTSYEQYF.

The CDR3 sequence is CAISDRKQGAAYEQYF. The rearrangement uses TRBV10-3 and TRBJ2-7; absent DNA, TCRdb's TRBD1 call cannot be checked. Germline V gives CDR1 ENHRY, CDR2 SYGVKD. The CDR3 is 16 amino acids.

This chain connects TRBV18 to TRBJ1-3; TCRdb reports TRBD1, a call that lacks DNA to check it against. The CDR3 contains 14 residues. Per germline, CDR1 KGHSH and CDR2 LQKENI. CDR3 residues: CASSSGQLGNTIYF.

The rearrangement uses TRBV11-2 and TRBJ2-2; TCRdb proposes TRBD2, but this gene call is untestable without DNA. The CDR3 covers 15 residues. Per the germline V gene, CDR1 is SGHAT and CDR2 is FQNNGV. The CDR3 loop is CASSQVAGGTGELFF.

The V call is TRBV4-3, the J call TRBJ2-7. This CDR3 contains 14 residues. CDR1 LGHNA and CDR2 YSLEER come from the germline V gene. The CDR3: CASSQDLGSYEQYF.

V gene TRBV7-3 combines with J gene TRBJ2-2. Germline V gives CDR1 SGHTA, CDR2 FQGTGA. This CDR3 is built from 16 residues. The CDR3 here is CASSSAIGPYTGELFF. Drawing the rest from reference TRBV7-3 and TRBJ2-2, the complete variable domain is GAGVSQTPSNKVTEKGKYVELRCDPISGHTALYWYRQSLGQGPEFLIYFQGTGAADDSGLPNDRFFAVRPEGSVSTLKIQRTERGDSAVYLCASSSAIGPYTGELFFGEGSRLTVL.

The chain employs TRBV5-1 and TRBJ2-2; no DNA is available, so the TRBD1 call from TCRdb remains unchecked. The germline CDR1 and CDR2 sequences are SGHRS and YFSETQ. The CDR3 is 13 amino acids. This CDR3 reads CATRDSDTGELFF.

The CDR3 protein is CASSFNDLRNYGYTF. The chain links TRBV11-2 to TRBJ1-2. Germline V gene data show CDR1 as SGHAT and CDR2 as FQNNGV. The CDR3 length is 15 residues.

This chain connects TRBV7-9 to TRBJ2-7; no DNA is available, so the TRBD2 call from TCRdb remains unchecked. This CDR3 has 13 amino acids. Per germline, CDR1 SEHNR and CDR2 FQNEAQ (reference sequence). CDR3 protein: CASSPTRSYEQYF. The variable domain in full, with the rest retrieved from reference TRBV7-9 and TRBJ2-7, is DTGVSQNPRHKITKRGQNVTFRCDPISEHNRLYWYRQTLGQGPEFLTYFQNEAQLEKSRLLSDRFSAERPKGSFSTLEIQRTEQGDSAMYLCASSPTRSYEQYFGPGTRLTVT.

This sequence joins TRBV7-2 and TRBJ1-2; TCRdb outputs TRBD1, but without DNA this stays unchecked. The germline CDR1 and CDR2 sequences are SGHTA and FQGNSA. The CDR3 has 14 amino acids. The CDR3 loop is CASSYKARGYGYTF.

The V call is TRBV9, the J call TRBJ2-4; checking the TCRdb D call of TRBD1 is not possible without DNA. The germline gives CDR1 SGDLS, CDR2 YYNGEE. This CDR3 spans 14 amino acids. CDR3: CASSVGVSRDIQYF.

CDR3 protein: CAWSVLSGAAEQYF. The V and J genes are TRBV30 and TRBJ2-7. From germline, CDR1 is GTSNPN and CDR2 SVGIG (reference sequence). The CDR3 has 14 residues.

This chain links TRBV5-6 with TRBJ2-1; checking the TCRdb D call of TRBD1 is not possible without DNA. In germline, CDR1 is SGHDT, CDR2 YYEEEE. The CDR3 is 14 residues long. The CDR3 spells CASSPRNRENEQFF.

This rearrangement joins TRBV20-1 to TRBJ2-7; no DNA is available, so the TRBD2 call from TCRdb remains unchecked. The length of the CDR3 is 12 residues. CDR1 is DFQATT, CDR2 SNEGSKA, per germline (reference sequence). CDR3 in amino acids: CSALGPSPEQYF.